Only a few counts were recorded for the clone carrying this T cell receptor beta chain. The sample belongs to a study of blood T cell repertoires in COVID-19. At the level of the study: Whether acute or convalescent, the COVID-19 samples came from the United States, Italy and Spain. From T cells, B-cell-depleted T cells, or PBMCs came the material, which was cDNA or gDNA.

Trimming at V came to 1 base and at J to 0 bases, leaving 10 bases not matched to a gene. This CDR3 has 18 residues. Germline loops: CDR1 SGHNT, CDR2 YENEEA. Enrollees, about 18 to 95 years old, lived in 25 or so US areas. Clones were read by immunoSEQ multiplex PCR, and TCRdb kept only the in-frame ones, dropping some. Counted here are over 120,000 clones, around 87% occurring once; the ten biggest clones make up 10% to 12%. This sequence joins TRBV11-3 and TRBJ2-3; 7 bases align to TRBD1. The receptor was derived from a man aged 55-75 years who had recovered from COVID-19. Source material: PBMCs or T cells enriched from blood (not recorded which). The CDR3 loop is CASSLVGTVHRSTDTQYF. CDR3 DNA sequence: TGTGCCAGCAGCTTAGTTGGGACAGTACATAGGAGCACAGATACGCAGTATTTT.